Below are 15 T cell receptor beta chains sequenced from a single sample in a study of T cell changes during pregnancy in multiple sclerosis (dated 2019 in TCRdb). To prepare the library, the immunoSEQ multiplex PCR assay was applied. Imported from immuneACCESS, the table was reduced by TCRdb to in-frame sequences with V and J called. These copies leave out some clones; in studies compared against another copy, an unresolved V gene accounts for under half, and the cause of the remainder is not known. The sample table holds 25,000 to 35,000 clones, of which around 89% were seen once. The top ten hold 3% to 4% of the sample. Sequences were derived from CD4+ T cells from peripheral blood mononuclear cells, sampled in the first trimester of pregnancy. All receptors derive from a female donor in good health, enrolled as a control in a pregnancy study.

The rearrangement links TRBV7-2 to TRBJ1-2, with D possibly matching TRBD1 (6 bases). The CDR3 runs to 11 residues. V lost 7 bases and J lost 9, with 12 bases in between. Germline V lookup: CDR1 SGHTA, CDR2 FQGNSA. CDR3 in amino acids: CASTLQGSYTF. CDR3 in DNA: TGTGCCAGCACCCTTCAGGGGAGCTACACCTTC.

This chain links TRBV28 with TRBJ2-1; 12 bases are a match to TRBD2. This CDR3 has 17 residues. The germline gives CDR1 MDHEN, CDR2 SYDVKM. After removal of 1 base from V and 7 bases from J, the junction contained 8 bases not matched to a gene. The CDR3, as DNA: TGTGCCAGCAGTTTATTTTCCCGACTAGCGGGAGTAAATGAGCAGTTCTTC. Amino acids: CASSLFSRLAGVNEQFF.

By share, this clone ranks as medium-sized. The chain recombines TRBV7-9 with TRBJ2-1; TRBD2 might be the D (6 bases). Trimming removed 5 bases at V and 0 bases at J, with 23 bases between. This CDR3 is built from 19 residues. Germline values: CDR1 SEHNR, CDR2 FQNEAQ (reference sequence). The CDR3 is CASSTRVGRGDFSYNEQFF. The CDR3 coding sequence is TGTGCCAGCAGCACCAGGGTCGGGCGGGGCGATTTCTCCTACAATGAGCAGTTCTTC.

This clone turned up a few times. The rearrangement joins TRBV6-4 to TRBJ2-1; 8 positions agree with TRBD2. The germline CDR1 and CDR2 sequences are MRHNA and SNTAGT. The CDR3 contains 15 residues. Trimming took 2 bases from V and 4 from J; bases not matched to a gene: 4. CDR3 sequence (DNA): TGTGCCAGCAGTGACGGAGCGGGGGAGTACAATGAGCAGTTCTTC. This encodes CASSDGAGEYNEQFF.

The chain's CDR3 is CASSLPGQGTSNEQFF. The CDR3 DNA sequence: TGTGCCAGCAGTCTTCCCGGACAGGGAACTAGCAATGAGCAGTTCTTC. The chain uses TRBV28 and TRBJ2-1; 8 bases line up with TRBD1. The CDR3 runs 16 residues. With 5 bases clipped from V and 6 bases from J, the junction kept 12 bases outside the gene matches. CDR1 and CDR2 from the germline V gene are MDHEN and SYDVKM.

The V and J genes are TRBV6-5 and TRBJ2-7; unclear D gene. V was pared by 7 bases and J by 3 bases, with 13 bases between. This CDR3 region has 13 residues. Germline V gene data show CDR1 as MNHEY and CDR2 as SVGAGI. Written as DNA, the CDR3 is TGTGCCAGCAAATACAGAAAATTCTACGAGCAGTACTTC. It specifies CASKYRKFYEQYF.

The gene calls are TRBV5-1 and TRBJ2-7, with TRBD2 matching over 8 bases. This CDR3 spans 15 amino acids. The germline CDR1 and CDR2 sequences are SGHRS and YFSETQ. V was clipped by 0 bases and J by 4 bases; unmatched bases: 6. CDR3 nucleotides: TGCGCCAGCAGCTTGGAGGGCGGGAGGAGTTACGAGCAGTACTTC. Encoded protein: CASSLEGGRSYEQYF.

V usage is TRBV6-1 and J usage is TRBJ1-5; D gene ambiguous. This CDR3 comprises 15 residues. The V end was cut by 4 bases, the J end by 3 bases, with 13 bases between. In germline, CDR1 is MNHNS, CDR2 SASEGT. CDR3 DNA: TGTGCCAGCAGTGGGCCGGGAAGCCACAATCAGCCCCAGCATTTT. This codes for CASSGPGSHNQPQHF.

The V and J genes are TRBV21-1 and TRBJ2-7; the D call in the table, TRBD2, was not verified against the DNA. TRBV21-1 is assigned pseudogene status. There are 17 residues in the CDR3. CDR3 sequence: CASSKFRLGLLTYEQYF. CDR3 sequence (DNA): TGTGCCAGCAGCAAATTTCGCTTGGGACTCTTAACTTACGAGCAGTACTTC.

The chain is built from TRBV28 and TRBJ2-3; the match to TRBD1 covers 7 bases. In germline, CDR1 is MDHEN, CDR2 SYDVKM. The CDR3 contains 14 residues. V gave up 7 bases and J gave up 0 bases; unmatched junction bases: 4. The CDR3, as DNA: TGTGCCAGCAAAACAGGGGCTAGCACAGATACGCAGTATTTT. Its protein product is CASKTGASTDTQYF.

V gene TRBV7-2 combines with J gene TRBJ2-1, with TRBD2 identical over 11 bases. This CDR3 is 14 amino acids long. With V trimmed by 4 bases and J by 7 bases, 3 bases remained unmatched. Germline V lookup: CDR1 SGHTA, CDR2 FQGNSA. The CDR3 bases are TGTGCCAGCAGCTCCCGGACTAGCGGGAATGAGCAGTTCTTC. Its protein is CASSSRTSGNEQFF.

V and J are TRBV21-1 and TRBJ1-1; the table's D gene call, TRBD1, was not cross checked with the DNA. TRBV21-1 is a pseudogene. This CDR3 comprises 15 residues. The CDR3 DNA sequence: TGTGCCAGCAGCAGAGGGACAGGAGGGAACACTGAAGCTTTCTTT. Translated, it gives CASSRGTGGNTEAFF.

This chain uses TRBV7-9 with TRBJ2-7; D remains unclear. V lost 1 base and J 4 bases, leaving 8 bases between the germline ends. The CDR3 runs to 13 residues. Germline CDR1 is SEHNR and CDR2 is FQNEAQ (reference sequence). The CDR3 DNA sequence: TGTGCCAGCAGCTTAGAAACAGATTACGAGCAGTACTTC. Translated: CASSLETDYEQYF.

The chain has TRBV2 and TRBJ2-7; 8 bases match TRBD1. Germline values: CDR1 SNHLY, CDR2 FYNNEI. Trimming cost V 2 bases and J 11 bases; bases outside gene matches: 2. This CDR3 is built from 11 residues. The CDR3 reads CASSELTGEYF. The CDR3, as DNA: TGTGCCAGCAGTGAATTGACAGGGGAGTACTTC. The full variable domain, with the rest looked up from reference TRBV2 and TRBJ2-7, is EPEVTQTPSHQVTQMGQEVILRCVPISNHLYFYWYRQILGQKVEFLVSFYNNEISEKSEIFDDQFSVERPDGSNFTLKIRSTKLEDSAMYFCASSELTGEYFGPGTRLTVT.

The CDR3 DNA sequence: TGTGCCAGCAGCCGGGGACTTGGCATTCAGTACTTC. The encoded protein is CASSRGLGIQYF. The chain is built from TRBV4-2 and TRBJ2-4; possibly TRBD2 for D (6 bases). Trimming removed 4 bases from V and 9 bases from J, with 10 bases in between. The germline CDR1 and CDR2 sequences are LGHNA and YNFKEQ. CDR3 length: 12 amino acids.